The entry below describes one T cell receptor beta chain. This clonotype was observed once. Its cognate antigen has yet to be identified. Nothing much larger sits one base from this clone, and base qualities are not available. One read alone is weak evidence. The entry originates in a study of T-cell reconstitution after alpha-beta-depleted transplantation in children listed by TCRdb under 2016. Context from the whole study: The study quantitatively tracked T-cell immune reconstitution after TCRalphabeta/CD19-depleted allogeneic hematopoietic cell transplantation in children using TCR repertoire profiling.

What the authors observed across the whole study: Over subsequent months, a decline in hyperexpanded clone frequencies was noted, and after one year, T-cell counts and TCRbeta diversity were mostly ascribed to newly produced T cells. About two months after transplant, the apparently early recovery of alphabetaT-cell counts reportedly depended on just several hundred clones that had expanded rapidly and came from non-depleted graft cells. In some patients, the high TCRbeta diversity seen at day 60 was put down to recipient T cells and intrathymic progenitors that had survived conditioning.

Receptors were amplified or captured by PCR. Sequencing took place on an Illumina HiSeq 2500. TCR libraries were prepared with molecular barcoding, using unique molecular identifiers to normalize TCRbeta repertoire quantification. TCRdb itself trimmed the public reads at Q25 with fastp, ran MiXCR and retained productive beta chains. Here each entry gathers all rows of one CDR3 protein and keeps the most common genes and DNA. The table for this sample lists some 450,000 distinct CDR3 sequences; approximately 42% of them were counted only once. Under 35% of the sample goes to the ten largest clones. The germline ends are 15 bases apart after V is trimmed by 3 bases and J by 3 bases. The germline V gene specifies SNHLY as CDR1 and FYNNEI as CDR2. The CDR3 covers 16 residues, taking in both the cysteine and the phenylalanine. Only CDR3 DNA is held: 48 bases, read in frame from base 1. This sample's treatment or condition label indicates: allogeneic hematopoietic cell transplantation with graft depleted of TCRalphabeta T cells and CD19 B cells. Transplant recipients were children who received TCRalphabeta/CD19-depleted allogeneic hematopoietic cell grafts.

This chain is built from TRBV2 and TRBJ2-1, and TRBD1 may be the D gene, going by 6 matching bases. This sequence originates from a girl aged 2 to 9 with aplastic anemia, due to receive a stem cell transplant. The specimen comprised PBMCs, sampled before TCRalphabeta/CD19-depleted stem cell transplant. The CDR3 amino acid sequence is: CASSEFRGVIYNEQFF. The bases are TGTGCCAGCAGTGAGTTCAGGGGTGTTATCTACAATGAGCAGTTCTTC. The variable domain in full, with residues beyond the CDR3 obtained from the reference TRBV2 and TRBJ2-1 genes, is EPEVTQTPSHQVTQMGQEVILRCVPISNHLYFYWYRQILGQKVEFLVSFYNNEISEKSEIFDDQFSVERPDGSNFTLKIRSTKLEDSAMYFCASSEFRGVIYNEQFFGPGTRLTVL.